The clone carrying this TCR beta chain appeared many times. Its antigen is as yet unknown. This sample is drawn from a study of CD8 T cells in ankylosing spondylitis. Study-level findings and limits: There was a TCR beta motif, made of 7 or 8 highly homologous variants, that appeared characteristic of ankylosing spondylitis blood. From matched ankylosing spondylitis synovial fluid, disease-linked clones were reportedly recovered at significantly enriched levels.

TCRdb reprocessed the 5' RACE reads via MiXCR and lists one record per CDR3 protein. The table lists about 220,000 distinct CDR3 sequences, around 7.9% of them singletons. Germline loops: CDR1 SGHDT, CDR2 YYEEEE. The CDR3 length is 14 residues. V lost 4 bases to trimming and J lost 4 bases, with 14 bases between them. The sample comprised blood, either unsorted or a sorted T cell fraction (not recorded which). This chain connects TRBV5-6 to TRBJ1-2, with D perhaps matching TRBD1 (5 bases). The receptor comes from a male donor with ankylosing spondylitis. CDR3 sequence: CASSLVTEFYGYTF. CDR3 nucleotide sequence: TGTGCCAGCAGCCTGGTGACAGAATTCTATGGCTACACCTTC.